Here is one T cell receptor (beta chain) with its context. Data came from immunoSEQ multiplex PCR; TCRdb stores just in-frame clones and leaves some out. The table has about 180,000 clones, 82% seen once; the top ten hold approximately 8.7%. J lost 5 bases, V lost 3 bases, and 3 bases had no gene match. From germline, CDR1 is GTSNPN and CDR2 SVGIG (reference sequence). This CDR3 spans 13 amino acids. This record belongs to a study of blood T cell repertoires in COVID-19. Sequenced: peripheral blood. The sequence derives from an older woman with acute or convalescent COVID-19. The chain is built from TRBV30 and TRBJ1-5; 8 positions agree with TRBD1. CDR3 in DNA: TGTGCCTGGAGCACAGGGGGTGATCAGCCCCAGCATTTT. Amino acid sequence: CAWSTGGDQPQHF.